This T cell receptor (beta chain) is drawn from a study of blood T cell repertoires in COVID-19. For the study at large: Sample material is recorded as cDNA or gDNA derived from T cells, B-cell-depleted T cells, or PBMCs.

CDR1 is SGHRS, CDR2 YFSETQ, per germline. The J segment lost 5 bases and the V segment lost 0 bases, leaving 7 bases of the junction unmatched. This CDR3 is built from 15 residues. Using immunoSEQ multiplex PCR, the repertoire was profiled, and TCRdb retains in-frame clones only, with some absent. The sample gives approximately 480,000 clones, roughly 87% of which show up once; approximately 0.9% is in the top ten. The sequencing input was peripheral blood. This receptor was obtained from a man aged 18 to 35 with COVID-19, enrolled during active disease. The V call is TRBV5-1, the J call TRBJ2-5, with 7 bases lining up with TRBD1. The CDR3 bases are TGCGCCAGCAGCTTGGAACAGGGGCGACGCGAGACCCAGTACTTC. Its protein is CASSLEQGRRETQYF.